These 4 T cell receptor beta chains share one sample of origin, sequenced in a study of T cell responses to AZD1222 COVID-19 vaccine. Some clones are missing from TCRdb's copy, which holds only in-frame ones; the method was immunoSEQ multiplex PCR. The sample records tens of thousands of clones, around nine tenths being singletons. Here the sequenced sample was peripheral blood, taken on day 0 of AZD1222 vaccination. These TCRs come from an adult in good health.

This clone appeared a single time. The V gene is TRBV10-1, the J gene TRBJ1-1; D unclear. The CDR3 contains 15 residues. CDR1 WNHNN and CDR2 SYGVQD come from the germline V gene (reference sequence). Between the trimmed V and J ends, which lost 0 bases and 2 bases, there was a span of 10 bases. The CDR3: CASSESKQLNTEAFF. CDR3 coding DNA: TGCGCCAGCAGTGAGTCGAAACAATTAAACACTGAAGCTTTCTTT.

This clone came up once. The CDR3 region has the DNA TGCGCCAGCAGCTTGGAGGTGGGGGCGGTGAACACTGAAGCTTTCTTT. The encoded protein is CASSLEVGAVNTEAFF. This rearrangement joins TRBV5-1 to TRBJ1-1; D is perhaps TRBD1 (6 bases). V lost 0 bases and J 0 bases, leaving 12 bases between the germline ends. The CDR3 sequence is 16 residues long. Germline V gene data show CDR1 as SGHRS and CDR2 as YFSETQ.

This clone has only one observation. V is TRBV14 and J is TRBJ1-1, with D perhaps matching TRBD1 (5 bases). Germline V CDR1 and CDR2: SGHDN, FVKESK. V gave up 4 bases and J gave up 6 bases, with 9 bases separating them. The CDR3 loop spans 12 amino acids. The CDR3 loop reads CASSPGGAEAFF. The CDR3 DNA is TGTGCCAGCAGCCCAGGAGGGGCTGAAGCTTTCTTT.

The gene calls are TRBV27 and TRBJ1-6; weak D call: TRBD1 (6 bases). Germline V lookup: CDR1 MNHEY, CDR2 SMNVEV (reference sequence). V was trimmed by 1 base and J by 7 bases, leaving 8 bases between them. The length of the CDR3 is 14 residues. DNA for the CDR3: TGTGCCAGCAGTTTATGGGACACGAATTCACCCCTCCACTTT. Translated: CASSLWDTNSPLHF.